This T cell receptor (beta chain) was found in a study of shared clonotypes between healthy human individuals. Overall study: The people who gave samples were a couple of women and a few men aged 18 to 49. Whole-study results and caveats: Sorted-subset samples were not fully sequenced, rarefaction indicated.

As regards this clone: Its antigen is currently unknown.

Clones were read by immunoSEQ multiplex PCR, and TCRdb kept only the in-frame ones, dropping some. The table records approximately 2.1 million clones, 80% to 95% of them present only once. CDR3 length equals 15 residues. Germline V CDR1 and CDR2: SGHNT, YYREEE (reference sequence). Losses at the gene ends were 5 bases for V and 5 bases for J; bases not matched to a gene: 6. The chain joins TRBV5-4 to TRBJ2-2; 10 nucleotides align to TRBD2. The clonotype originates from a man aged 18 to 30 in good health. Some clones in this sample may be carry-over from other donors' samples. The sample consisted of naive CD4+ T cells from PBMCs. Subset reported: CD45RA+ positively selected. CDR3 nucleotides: TGTGCCAGCAGTTCTTTGGGACTAGCGACCGGGGAGCTGTTTTTT. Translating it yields CASSSLGLATGELFF.